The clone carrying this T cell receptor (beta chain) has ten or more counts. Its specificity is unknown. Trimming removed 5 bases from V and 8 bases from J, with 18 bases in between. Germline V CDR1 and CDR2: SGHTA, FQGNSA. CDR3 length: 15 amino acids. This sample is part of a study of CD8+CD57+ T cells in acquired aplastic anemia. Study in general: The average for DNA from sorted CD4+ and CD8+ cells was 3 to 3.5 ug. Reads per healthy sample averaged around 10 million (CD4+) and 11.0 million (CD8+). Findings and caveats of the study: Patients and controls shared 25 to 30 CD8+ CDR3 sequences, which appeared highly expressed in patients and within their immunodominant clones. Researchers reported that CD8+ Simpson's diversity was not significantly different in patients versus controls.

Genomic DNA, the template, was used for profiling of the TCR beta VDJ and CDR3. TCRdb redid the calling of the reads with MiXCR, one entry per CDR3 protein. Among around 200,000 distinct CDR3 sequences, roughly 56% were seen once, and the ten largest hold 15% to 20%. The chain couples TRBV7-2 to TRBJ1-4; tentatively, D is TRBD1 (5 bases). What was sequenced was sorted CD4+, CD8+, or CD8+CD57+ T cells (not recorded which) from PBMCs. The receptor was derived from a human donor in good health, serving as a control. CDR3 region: CASSASGTVAEKLFF. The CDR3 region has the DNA TGTGCCAGCAGCGCTTCCGGGACCGTGGCAGAAAAACTGTTTTTT. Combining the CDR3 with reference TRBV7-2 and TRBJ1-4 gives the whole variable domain GAGVSQSPSNKVTEKGKDVELRCDPISGHTALYWYRQSLGQGLEFLIYFQGNSAPDKSGLPSDRFSAERTGGSVSTLTIQRTQQEDSAVYLCASSASGTVAEKLFFGSGTQLSVL.